The present entry profiles one T cell receptor (beta chain) with its context. The entry originates in a study of blood T cell repertoires in COVID-19. Across the study: Specimens from acute and convalescent COVID-19 originated in the United States, Italy and Spain. The cDNA or gDNA used as material had been derived from T cells, B-cell-depleted T cells, or PBMCs.

Original methodology: Estimated nucleated cell counts came from reference gene primer amplification. TCRdb keeps only in-frame clones here, not all; method: immunoSEQ multiplex PCR. V and J calls and clone size come straight from that table; D and trimming were deduced from the DNA. The table includes fewer than 650,000 clones, roughly 89% detected once. The TCR comes from a woman between 50 and 59 years old with COVID-19, enrolled during active disease. Sequenced sample: peripheral blood.

The CDR3 region is CASSPRGGNQPQHF. Written as DNA, the CDR3 is TGTGCCAGCAGCCCGCGAGGCGGCAATCAGCCCCAGCATTTT. The chain couples TRBV6-6 to TRBJ1-5; D is uncertain. The CDR3 spans 14 residues. Trimming shortened V by 6 bases and J by 2 bases, and 11 bases separated the two germline ends. CDR1 MNHNY and CDR2 SVGAGI come from the germline V gene (reference sequence).